This record concerns one TCR beta chain sequence. What this receptor recognizes is not known. Qualities for individual bases were not recorded, and no much larger clone is one base off. The data were obtained in a study of OX40 agonist ivuxolimab in advanced cancers. With respect to the entire study: The costimulatory receptor OX40 (CD134) was targeted by ivuxolimab, a fully human IgG2 agonistic monoclonal antibody. Intravenous ivuxolimab was administered to patients every 2 weeks at six dose levels: 0.01, 0.1, 0.3, 1.5, 3 and 10 mg/kg. Of the roughly 51 patients in dose escalation, 19 had hepatocellular carcinoma, some 15 had melanoma, 9 had renal cell carcinoma and 9 had head and neck cancer. A male proportion of around 81% and a mean age of approximately 60 years, ranging from about 20 to 85, were recorded for the dose-escalation cohort. Patients were allowed to have had prior anti-PD-1, anti-PD-L1 or anti-CTLA-4 therapy, and approximately 41% of the dose-escalation patients had previously received checkpoint inhibitors. Partial responses occurred in three dose-escalation patients, of whom one had hepatocellular carcinoma and two had cutaneous melanoma. The purpose of peripheral TCRbeta sequencing was to test whether ivuxolimab changed TCR sequence diversity and led to clonal T-cell expansion. The paper covers the monotherapy dose-escalation part of the phase I ivuxolimab trial, which included N ≈ 52 patients.

Genomic DNA was isolated from the sorted cells so that the TCRbeta CDR3 region could be sequenced. The immunoSEQ Assay was used for sequencing of TCRbeta CDR3 regions. Here the immuneACCESS table is served through TCRdb, limited to in-frame sequences with V and J called. Missing clones are a known gap in these copies; in checked studies unresolved V genes cover under half, and the rest lacks a known reason. In all, the sample holds tens of thousands of clones, and about 86% of those were seen once. Approximately 1.1% of the sample belongs to the ten largest clones. Patients with a history of autoimmune disease or receiving systemic immunosuppression were excluded from the trial. Peripheral blood for TCR sequencing was collected from all dose cohorts at baseline, on cycle 4 day 1, and on cycle 7 day 1. Samples were obtained from an open-label, multicenter, first-in-human phase I dose-escalation trial of ivuxolimab. Adults with locally advanced or metastatic melanoma, renal cell carcinoma, hepatocellular carcinoma or head and neck squamous cell carcinoma were enrolled in the trial. CD4+ and CD8+ T cells were sorted separately from peripheral blood before TCR sequencing.

Measured from the cysteine to the phenylalanine, the CDR3 is 14 residues long. Here the CDR3 DNA is all that survives: 42 bases in frame from base 1. CDR1 and CDR2, looked up from the germline V gene, are MNHEY and SVGAGI. The germline ends are 24 bases apart after V is trimmed by 11 bases and J by 7 bases. On the study overall, not on this receptor specifically: The antigen specificity of the peripheral T cells that underwent clonal expansion was not determined. At doses of 0.1 to 3.0 mg/kg, clonal expansion of both CD4+ and CD8+ T cells in blood was seen between baseline and week 6. On average, CD8+ T cells showed more expanded clones than CD4+ T cells after ivuxolimab. In partial responders in the 0.1-3.0 mg/kg groups, normalized peripheral clonal expansion was found to be among the lowest, especially among CD8+ T cells. Low levels of normalized T-cell clonal expansion were also seen in some nonresponding patients.

The chain links TRBV6-5 with TRBJ2-7; the D segment could be TRBD2, given 6 matching bases. This receptor was identified in an adult with an advanced solid tumor such as melanoma, head and neck, liver or kidney cancer. The sequenced sample was CD4+ or CD8+ T cells sorted from blood, obtained in a trial of the OX40 agonist ivuxolimab. The sequence in DNA is TGTGCCGCCGCGAGGGATATGTCTCGGGGGGAGCAGTACTTC. Its protein product is CAAARDMSRGEQYF.